This T cell receptor (beta chain) is from a study of OX40 agonist ivuxolimab in advanced cancers. TCRdb's copy holds only in-frame clones and misses some; the assay was immunoSEQ multiplex PCR. This table holds roughly 38,000 clones, approximately 90% found once. CDR1 and CDR2 (germline): MGHRA, YSYEKL. Deletions cut 0 bases from V and 3 bases from J, with 12 bases between. The CDR3 length is 15 residues. The study's findings and limits: Expanded clones were, on average, more numerous among CD8+ T cells than CD4+. In the 0.1 to 3.0 mg/kg range, CD4+ and CD8+ blood T cells had expanded clonally by week 6.

Concerning this clone: Its matching antigen is unknown.

Cycle 7 day 1, cycle 4 day 1, and baseline were the timepoints at which blood was sampled. The source was CD4+ or CD8+ T cells sorted from blood, collected in a trial of the OX40 agonist ivuxolimab. The TCR originated in an adult with an advanced solid tumor such as melanoma, head and neck, liver or kidney cancer. The rearrangement uses TRBV4-1 and TRBJ2-7; tentatively, D is TRBD1 or TRBD2 (5 bases each). CDR3 loop: CASSQERGPGYEQYF. As DNA, the CDR3 is TGCGCCAGCAGCCAAGAGAGGGGTCCGGGCTACGAGCAGTACTTC.